This T cell receptor (beta chain) comes out of a study of blood T cell repertoires in COVID-19. Study at large: Samples of COVID-19 (acute and convalescent) were obtained from the United States, Italy and Spain. The analysed material was cDNA or gDNA that came from T cells, B-cell-depleted T cells, or PBMCs.

Original methodology: Cell counts per sample came from amplifying reference gene primers. Generated by immunoSEQ multiplex PCR, the TCRdb table keeps only in-frame clones and is missing some. V, J and clone size reflect that table, while D and trimming were determined from the DNA. The sample has approximately 90,000 clones, roughly three quarters seen once. Sequencing was done on a sample of peripheral blood. The receptor's source is a man between 70 and 80 years old with acute or convalescent COVID-19.

CDR3 in DNA: TGTGCCAGCAGCTTTCAGGGTGGCACAGATACGCAGTATTTT. It is translated as CASSFQGGTDTQYF. This chain links TRBV11-2 with TRBJ2-3, with D possibly TRBD1 on 5 matching bases. Germline CDR1 SGHAT, CDR2 FQNNGV. The CDR3 sequence is 14 residues long. The V end lost 3 bases, the J end lost 1 base, and 8 bases lay between the germline ends.